One TCR beta chain is described in this entry. It has no known antigen specificity. No base quality values were provided; no much bigger clone lies one nucleotide off. This specimen includes other DNA sequences encoding the same CDR3. The collaborating institutions used their own protocols to collect whole blood in K2EDTA tubes. For TCRbeta analysis, collaborators shipped samples in one of three forms: frozen whole blood, isolated PBMCs, or DNA extracted from either of those sample types. The record originates from a study of blood T cell repertoires in COVID-19 (dated by TCRdb to the early 2020s). With respect to the entire study: Collaborator samples came from the United States, Italy and Spain and covered acute and convalescent phases of COVID-19. The prospective study material was composed of cDNA or gDNA derived from T cells, B-cell-depleted T cells, or PBMCs. Deeply sampled blood TCRbeta repertoires from subjects exposed to, actively infected with, or recovered from COVID-19 were included in the dataset. Samples were obtained from the ongoing ImmuneRACE study (first 160 participants) and from about 1,300 subjects provided by 6 global collaborators. The sample metadata nearly always contained a de-identified subject ID, COVID-19 status, age in years and sex. The repertoires were made available in a free public database intended to serve as a resource for research on the immune response to SARS-CoV-2. HLA class I and class II types, where available, came from metadata supplied by the sample provider rather than from assay-based typing.

The junction shows trimming of 4 bases on V and 6 bases on J, plus 4 bases between the germline ends. The CDR3, from cysteine to phenylalanine, totals 12 residues. The only DNA kept is the CDR3, 36 bases in frame from the first base. Study-wide findings and limitations: The amount of clinical and demographic metadata varied by source and participant and was provided uncurated.

TCRbeta CDR3 regions were amplified from genomic DNA using the immunoSEQ Assay, a bias-controlled multiplex PCR. Per the authors' processing: The number of nucleated cells in each sample was estimated from the amplification of reference gene primers within the assay. To quantify the absolute abundance of each unique TCRbeta CDR3 rearrangement, sequence reads were collapsed and filtered. For each sample, productive Simpson clonality was calculated as the square root of Simpson's diversity index over productive rearrangements. TCRdb's version of the immuneACCESS table is confined to in-frame rearrangements and falls short of the full clone set. An unresolved V gene accounts for under half of the shortfall where checked; the remainder is of unknown origin. V and J calls and clone size are those listed in that table; D and trimming were worked out from the DNA. The sample has 200,000 to 300,000 clones on record, around four fifths of them singletons. The ten largest clones take up around 4% of the sample.

The clonotype was recovered from a man aged 50 to 59 with acute or convalescent COVID-19. Input material: peripheral blood. The chain was built from TRBV12-3 or TRBV12-4 and TRBJ2-6; no D segment can be confidently identified. The CDR3 has the sequence CASSSSANVLTF. In nucleotide form, the sequence is TGTGCCAGCAGTTCATCGGCCAACGTCCTGACTTTC.